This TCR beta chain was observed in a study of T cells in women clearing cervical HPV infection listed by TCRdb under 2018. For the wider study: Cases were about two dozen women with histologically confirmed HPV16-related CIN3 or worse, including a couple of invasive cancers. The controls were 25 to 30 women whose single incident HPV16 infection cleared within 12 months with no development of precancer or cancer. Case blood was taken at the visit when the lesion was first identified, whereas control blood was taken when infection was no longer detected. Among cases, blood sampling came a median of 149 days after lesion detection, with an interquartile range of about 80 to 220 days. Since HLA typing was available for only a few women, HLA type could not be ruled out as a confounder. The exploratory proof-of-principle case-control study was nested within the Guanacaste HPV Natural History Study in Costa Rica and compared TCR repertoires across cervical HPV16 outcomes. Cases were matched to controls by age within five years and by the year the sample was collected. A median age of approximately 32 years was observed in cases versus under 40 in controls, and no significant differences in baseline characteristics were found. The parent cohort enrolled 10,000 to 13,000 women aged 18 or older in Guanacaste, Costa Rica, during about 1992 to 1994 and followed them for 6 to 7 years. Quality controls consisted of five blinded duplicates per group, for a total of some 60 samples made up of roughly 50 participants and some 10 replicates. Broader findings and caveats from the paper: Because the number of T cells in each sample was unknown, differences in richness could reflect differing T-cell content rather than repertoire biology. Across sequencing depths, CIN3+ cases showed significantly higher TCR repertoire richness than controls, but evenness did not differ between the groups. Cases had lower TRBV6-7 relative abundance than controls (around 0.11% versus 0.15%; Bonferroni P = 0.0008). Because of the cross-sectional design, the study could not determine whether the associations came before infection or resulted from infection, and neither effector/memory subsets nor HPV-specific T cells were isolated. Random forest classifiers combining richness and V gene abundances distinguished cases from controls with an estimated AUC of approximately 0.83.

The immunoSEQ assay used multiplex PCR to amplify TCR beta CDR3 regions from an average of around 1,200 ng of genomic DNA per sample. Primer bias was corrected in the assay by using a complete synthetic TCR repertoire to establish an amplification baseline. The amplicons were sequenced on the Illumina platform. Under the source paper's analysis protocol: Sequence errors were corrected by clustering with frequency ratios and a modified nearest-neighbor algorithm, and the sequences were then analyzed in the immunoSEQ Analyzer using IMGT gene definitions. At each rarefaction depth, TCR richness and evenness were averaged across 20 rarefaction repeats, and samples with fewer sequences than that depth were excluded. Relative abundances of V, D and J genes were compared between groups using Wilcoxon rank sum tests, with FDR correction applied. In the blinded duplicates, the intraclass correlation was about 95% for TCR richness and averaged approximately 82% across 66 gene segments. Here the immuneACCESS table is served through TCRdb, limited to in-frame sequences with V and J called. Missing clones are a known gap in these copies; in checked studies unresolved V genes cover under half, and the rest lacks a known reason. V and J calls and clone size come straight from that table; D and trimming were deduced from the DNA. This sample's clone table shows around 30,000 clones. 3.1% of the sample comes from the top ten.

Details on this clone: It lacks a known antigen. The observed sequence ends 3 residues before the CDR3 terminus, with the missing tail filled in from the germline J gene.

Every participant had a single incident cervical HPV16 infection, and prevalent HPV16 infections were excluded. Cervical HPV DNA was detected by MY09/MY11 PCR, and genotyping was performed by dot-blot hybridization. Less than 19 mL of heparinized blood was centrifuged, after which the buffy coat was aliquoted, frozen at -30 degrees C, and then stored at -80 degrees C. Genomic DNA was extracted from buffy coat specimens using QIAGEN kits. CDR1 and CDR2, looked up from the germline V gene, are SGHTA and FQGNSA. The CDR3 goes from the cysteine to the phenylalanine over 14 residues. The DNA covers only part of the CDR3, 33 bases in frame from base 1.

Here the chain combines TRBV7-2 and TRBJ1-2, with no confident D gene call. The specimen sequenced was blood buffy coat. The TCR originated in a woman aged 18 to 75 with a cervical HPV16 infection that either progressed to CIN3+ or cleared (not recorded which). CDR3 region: CASSLVFNTDTYTF. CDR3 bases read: TGTGCCAGCAGCTTAGTGTTCAACACAGATACC.